This T cell receptor beta chain was sequenced in a study of T-cell reconstitution after alpha-beta-depleted transplantation in children (dated by TCRdb to the mid-2010s). A note on the overall study: The study quantitatively tracked T-cell immune reconstitution after TCRalphabeta/CD19-depleted allogeneic hematopoietic cell transplantation in children using TCR repertoire profiling.

CDR1 and CDR2 (MNHNS, SASEGT) derive from the germline V gene. The V end loses 6 bases and the J end loses 3 bases, and a stretch of 9 bases separates them. The CDR3 spans 12 residues, from the cysteine through the valine. Only the CDR3 DNA is retained, 36 bases long and in frame from the first base. This clonotype was seen only a few times. Its cognate antigen has yet to be identified. No quality values exist for individual bases; no much larger clone is one base distant. The library was obtained by PCR. Sequencing was performed on an Illumina HiSeq 2500. TCR library preparation used molecular barcoding, with unique molecular identifiers applied to normalize quantification of the TCRbeta repertoire. TCRdb reran the public reads through fastp at Q25 and MiXCR, keeping productive beta chains. Each CDR3 protein gets just one entry, which takes the most common genes and DNA from the rows behind it. The sample table records some 600,000 distinct CDR3 sequences; 15% to 20% of these occur just once. The biggest ten clones account for around 0.96% of the sample.

This clonotype originated in a human donor who donated a stem cell graft to a child with acute myeloid leukemia. The chain is encoded by TRBV6-1 joined to TRBJ2-7, with no confident D gene call. The source was PBMCs from the stem cell graft donor, collected from the stem cell graft. CDR3 protein: CASRDTFYEQYV. The bases are TGTGCCAGCAGAGACACGTTCTACGAGCAGTACGTC.